The rows below give T cell receptor beta chains drawn from one sample of a study of cytomegalovirus exposure and HLA in healthy donors. Only in-frame clones appear in the TCRdb table, and some are missing; sequencing was by immunoSEQ multiplex PCR. This table holds roughly 120,000 clones, around 77% found once. Sequencing used PBMCs. Receptors were obtained from a human donor in good health. The conserved cysteine and the conserved F or W are not part of the CDR3 here. Clone size is not always given. Where it is, it says once, few, many or a class for expanded clones.

>-|TRBV19
ASSIWSGGNYGYT
>few|TRBV6-6
ASTNPRREGGDTQY
>-|TRBV30
AWILSGANVLT
>once|TRBV5-1
ASSWGADRVNEQF
>-|TRBV28
ASSFARREAF
>-|TRBV11-2
ASSPRTGPYEQY
>-|TRBV27
ASSDIIPRTSDEQF
>few|TRBV5-5
ASSWYGTGDTGELF
>few|TRBV19
ASSIDPGQKITDTQY
>-|TRBV10-3
AISEGGPDYGYT
>once|TRBV10-2
ASSVQANTGELF
>-|TRBV5-1
ASTSGGDAKTEAF
>few|TRBV10-2
ASKVGQGNQPQH
>-|TRBV11-2
ASSSKGDGNTEAF
>-|TRBV7-9
ASSPTSGSSYNEQF
>-|TRBV19
ASSIALGVSTREAF
>-|TRBV6-6
ASAKGGDSYEQY
>-|TRBV25-1
ASSDGTGYGYT
>-|TRBV28
ASSGGFSNQPQH
>-|TRBV6-1
ASSRYDRVNQPQH
>-|TRBV11-2
ASSLAPGQGRHEQY
>-|TRBV6-5
ASSWTGGTNTEAF
>-|TRBV6-5
ASSPGLAGLEQY
>once|TRBV29-1
SAIGQGIYEQY
>-|TRBV5-1
ASSLGLAGGVEQF
>-|TRBV6-5
ASSYHGQGDTEAF
>-|TRBV4-1
ASSQEGLWNTEAF
>-|TRBV19
ASSIHRANQPQH
>-|TRBV5-1
ASKDRAETQY
>few|TRBV4-2
ASSQDYSGQETQY
>-|TRBV19
ASSIGADYTNQPQH
>-|TRBV19
ASSPSWQLNTEAF
>-|TRBV14
ASSQVGVKGINTEAF
>once|TRBV19
ASSSNSLPGNTIY
>-|TRBV28
ASSLFLLSATTNYGYT
>few|TRBV7-9
ASRPGLTEAF
>-|TRBV4-1
ASSQSGTPEGQPQH
>-|TRBV27
ASSAARANSNYGYT
>-|TRBV29-1
SVEDWPTRDRVTDTQY
>-|TRBV27
ASSLWDRNSPLH
>-|TRBV4-2
ASSPDRGEYEQY
>-|TRBV19
ASSKELAGANDEQF
>-|TRBV21-1
ARVDGRNWRNTEAF
>-|TRBV28
ASSLQLAGGLGTQY
>-|TRBV10-2
ASSREGGNQPQH
>-|TRBV5-1
ASSLERTVGTEAF
>-|TRBV5-1
ASSFGQGKGETQY
>-|TRBV6-6
ASSSARGRQETQY
>-|TRBV19
ASSIGAGTGGMNTEAF
>-|TRBV19
ASSAGTGVESPLH
>-|TRBV28
ASVDRVGTDTQY
>-|TRBV29-1
SVEKDSLETQY
>-|TRBV5-1
ASSPRGNTEAF